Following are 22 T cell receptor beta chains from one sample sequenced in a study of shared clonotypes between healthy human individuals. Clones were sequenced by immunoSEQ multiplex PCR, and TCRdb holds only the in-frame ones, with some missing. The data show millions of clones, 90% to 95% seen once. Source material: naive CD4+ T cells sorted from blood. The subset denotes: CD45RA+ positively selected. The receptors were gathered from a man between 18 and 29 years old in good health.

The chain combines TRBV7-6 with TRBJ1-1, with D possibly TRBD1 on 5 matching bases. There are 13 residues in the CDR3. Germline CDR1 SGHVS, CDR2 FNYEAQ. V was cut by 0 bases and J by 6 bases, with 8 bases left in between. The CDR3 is CASSLARGAEAFF. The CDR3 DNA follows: TGTGCCAGCAGCTTAGCGCGGGGGGCTGAAGCTTTCTTT.

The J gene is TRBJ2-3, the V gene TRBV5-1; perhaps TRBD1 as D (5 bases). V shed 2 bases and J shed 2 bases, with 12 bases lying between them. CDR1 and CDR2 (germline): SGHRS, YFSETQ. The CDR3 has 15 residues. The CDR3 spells CASSLLGRATDTQYF. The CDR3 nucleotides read TGCGCCAGCAGCTTATTGGGCAGGGCCACAGATACGCAGTATTTT.

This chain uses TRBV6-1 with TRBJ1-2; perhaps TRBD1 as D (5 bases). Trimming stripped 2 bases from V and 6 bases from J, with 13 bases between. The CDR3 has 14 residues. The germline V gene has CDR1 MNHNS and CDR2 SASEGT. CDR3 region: CASSEYRRDDGYTF. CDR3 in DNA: TGTGCCAGCAGTGAATACCGCAGGGATGATGGCTACACCTTC.

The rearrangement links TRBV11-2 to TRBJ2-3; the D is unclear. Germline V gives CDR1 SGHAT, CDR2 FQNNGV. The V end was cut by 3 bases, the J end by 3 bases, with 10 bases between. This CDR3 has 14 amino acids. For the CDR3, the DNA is TGTGCCAGCAGCTTCCAGGACGTTACAGATACGCAGTATTTT. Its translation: CASSFQDVTDTQYF.

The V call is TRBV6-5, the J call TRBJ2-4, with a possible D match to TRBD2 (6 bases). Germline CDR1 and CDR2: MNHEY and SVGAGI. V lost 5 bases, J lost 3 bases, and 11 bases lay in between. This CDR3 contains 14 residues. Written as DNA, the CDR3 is TGTGCCAGCAGTCGGCGGGGTGACAAAAACATTCAGTACTTC. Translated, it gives CASSRRGDKNIQYF.

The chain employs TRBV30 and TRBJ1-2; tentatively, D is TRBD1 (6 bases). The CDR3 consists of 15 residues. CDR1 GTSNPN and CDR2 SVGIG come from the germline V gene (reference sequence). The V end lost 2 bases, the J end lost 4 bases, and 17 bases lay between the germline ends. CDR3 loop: CAWSKTTGNRYGYTF. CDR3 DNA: TGTGCCTGGAGTAAAACTACAGGGAACCGCTATGGCTACACCTTC.

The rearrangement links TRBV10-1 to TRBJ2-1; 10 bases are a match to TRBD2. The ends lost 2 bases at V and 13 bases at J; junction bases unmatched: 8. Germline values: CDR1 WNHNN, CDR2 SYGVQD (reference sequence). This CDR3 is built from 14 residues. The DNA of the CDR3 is TGCGCCAGCAGTGAGAATCCTAGCGGGAGTATTCAGTTCTTC. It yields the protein CASSENPSGSIQFF.

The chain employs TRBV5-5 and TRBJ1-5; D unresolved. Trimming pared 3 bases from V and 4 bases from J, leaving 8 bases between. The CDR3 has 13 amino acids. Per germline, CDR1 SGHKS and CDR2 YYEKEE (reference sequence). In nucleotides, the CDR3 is TGTGCCAGCAGCTCTAGGACGAATCAGCCCCAGCATTTT. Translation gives CASSSRTNQPQHF.

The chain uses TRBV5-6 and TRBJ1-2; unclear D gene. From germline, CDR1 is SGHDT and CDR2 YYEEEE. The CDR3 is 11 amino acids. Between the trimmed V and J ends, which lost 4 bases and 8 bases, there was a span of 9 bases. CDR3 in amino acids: CASSKTGGYTF. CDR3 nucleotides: TGTGCCAGCAGCAAGACCGGGGGCTACACCTTC.

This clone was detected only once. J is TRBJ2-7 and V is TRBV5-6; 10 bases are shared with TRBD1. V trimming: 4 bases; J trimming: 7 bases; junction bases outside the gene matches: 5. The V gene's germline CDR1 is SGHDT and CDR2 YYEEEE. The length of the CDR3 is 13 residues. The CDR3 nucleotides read TGTGCCAGCAGCCGACAGGGGGCGCGGGAGCAGTACTTC. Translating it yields CASSRQGAREQYF.

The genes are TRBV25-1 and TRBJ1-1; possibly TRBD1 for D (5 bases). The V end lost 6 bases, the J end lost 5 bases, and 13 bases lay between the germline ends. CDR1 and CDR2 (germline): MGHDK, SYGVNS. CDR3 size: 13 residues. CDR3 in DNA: TGTGCCAGCAGAGGGACGGGTGGGACTGAAGCTTTCTTT. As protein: CASRGTGGTEAFF.

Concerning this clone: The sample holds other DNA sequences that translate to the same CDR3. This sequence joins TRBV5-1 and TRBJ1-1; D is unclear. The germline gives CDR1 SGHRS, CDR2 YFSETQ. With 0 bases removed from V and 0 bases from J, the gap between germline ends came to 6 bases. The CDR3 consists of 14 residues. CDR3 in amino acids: CASSLGEVNTEAFF. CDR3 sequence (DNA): TGCGCCAGCAGCTTGGGGGAAGTGAACACTGAAGCTTTCTTT.

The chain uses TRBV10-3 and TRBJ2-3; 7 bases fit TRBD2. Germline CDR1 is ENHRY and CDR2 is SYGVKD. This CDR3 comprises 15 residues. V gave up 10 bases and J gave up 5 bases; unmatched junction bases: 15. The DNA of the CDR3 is TGTGCCACAGCACCTAGCGGACCCGCAGAAGATACGCAGTATTTT. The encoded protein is CATAPSGPAEDTQYF.

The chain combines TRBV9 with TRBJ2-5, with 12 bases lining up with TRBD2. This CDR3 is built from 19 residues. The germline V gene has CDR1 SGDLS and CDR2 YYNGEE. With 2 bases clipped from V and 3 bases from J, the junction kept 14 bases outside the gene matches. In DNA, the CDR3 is TGTGCCAGCAGCGTTTCCCCGACTAGCGGGAGCCGCTCCAAAGAGACCCAGTACTTC. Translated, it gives CASSVSPTSGSRSKETQYF.

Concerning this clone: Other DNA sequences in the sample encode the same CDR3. CDR3 in DNA: TGTGCCAGCAGTTTACTCTCTGGGGCCAACGTCCTGACTTTC. Translation: CASSLLSGANVLTF. The chain joins TRBV27 to TRBJ2-6, with unresolved D. Germline V gene data show CDR1 as MNHEY and CDR2 as SMNVEV (reference sequence). The germline V and J ends were trimmed by 2 bases and 0 bases, with 2 bases remaining between them. This CDR3 is built from 14 residues.

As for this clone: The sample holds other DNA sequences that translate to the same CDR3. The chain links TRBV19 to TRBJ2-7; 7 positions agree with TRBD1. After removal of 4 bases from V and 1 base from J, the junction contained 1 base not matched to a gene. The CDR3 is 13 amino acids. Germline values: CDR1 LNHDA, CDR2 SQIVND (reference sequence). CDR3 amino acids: CASSTTGSYEQYF. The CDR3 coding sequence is TGTGCCAGTAGTACGACAGGGTCCTACGAGCAGTACTTC. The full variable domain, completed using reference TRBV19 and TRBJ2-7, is DGGITQSPKYLFRKEGQNVTLSCEQNLNHDAMYWYRQDPGQGLRLIYYSQIVNDFQKGDIAEGYSVSREKKESFPLTVTSAQKNPTAFYLCASSTTGSYEQYFGPGTRLTVT.

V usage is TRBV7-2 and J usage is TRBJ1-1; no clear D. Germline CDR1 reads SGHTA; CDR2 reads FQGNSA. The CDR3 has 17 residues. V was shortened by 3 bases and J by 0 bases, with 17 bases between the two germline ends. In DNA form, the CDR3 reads TGTGCCAGCAGCTTGCGACCGGGAGGACGAATGAACACTGAAGCTTTCTTT. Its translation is CASSLRPGGRMNTEAFF.

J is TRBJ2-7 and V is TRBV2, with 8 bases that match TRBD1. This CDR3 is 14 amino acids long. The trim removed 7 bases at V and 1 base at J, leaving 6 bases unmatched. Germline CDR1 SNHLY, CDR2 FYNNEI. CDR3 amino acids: CASKGQDLSYEQYF. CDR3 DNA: TGTGCCAGCAAGGGACAGGATTTATCCTACGAGCAGTACTTC.

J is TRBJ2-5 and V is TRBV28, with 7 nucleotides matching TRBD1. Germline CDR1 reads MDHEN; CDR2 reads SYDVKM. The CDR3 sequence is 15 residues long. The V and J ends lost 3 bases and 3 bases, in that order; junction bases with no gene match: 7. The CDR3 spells CASSFRDRPKETQYF. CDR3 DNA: TGTGCCAGCAGTTTCCGGGACAGACCTAAAGAGACCCAGTACTTC.

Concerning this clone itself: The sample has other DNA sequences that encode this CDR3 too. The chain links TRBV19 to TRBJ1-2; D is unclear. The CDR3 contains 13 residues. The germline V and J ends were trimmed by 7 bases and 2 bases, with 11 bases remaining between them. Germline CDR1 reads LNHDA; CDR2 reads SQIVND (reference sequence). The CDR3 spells CASTRTGNYGYTF. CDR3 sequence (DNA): TGTGCCAGTACAAGGACCGGGAACTATGGCTACACCTTC.

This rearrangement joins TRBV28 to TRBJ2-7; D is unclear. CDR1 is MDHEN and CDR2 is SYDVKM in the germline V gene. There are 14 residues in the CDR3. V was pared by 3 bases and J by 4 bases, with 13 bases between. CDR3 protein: CASSFRLKLYEQYF. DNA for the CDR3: TGTGCCAGCAGTTTTCGTTTGAAACTTTACGAGCAGTACTTC.

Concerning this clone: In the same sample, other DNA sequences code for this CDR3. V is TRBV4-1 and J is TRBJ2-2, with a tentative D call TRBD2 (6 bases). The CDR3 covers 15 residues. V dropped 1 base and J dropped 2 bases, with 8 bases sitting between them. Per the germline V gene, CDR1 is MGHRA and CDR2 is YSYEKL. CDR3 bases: TGCGCCAGCAGCCAAGGGACTACCAACACCGGGGAGCTGTTTTTT. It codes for CASSQGTTNTGELFF.